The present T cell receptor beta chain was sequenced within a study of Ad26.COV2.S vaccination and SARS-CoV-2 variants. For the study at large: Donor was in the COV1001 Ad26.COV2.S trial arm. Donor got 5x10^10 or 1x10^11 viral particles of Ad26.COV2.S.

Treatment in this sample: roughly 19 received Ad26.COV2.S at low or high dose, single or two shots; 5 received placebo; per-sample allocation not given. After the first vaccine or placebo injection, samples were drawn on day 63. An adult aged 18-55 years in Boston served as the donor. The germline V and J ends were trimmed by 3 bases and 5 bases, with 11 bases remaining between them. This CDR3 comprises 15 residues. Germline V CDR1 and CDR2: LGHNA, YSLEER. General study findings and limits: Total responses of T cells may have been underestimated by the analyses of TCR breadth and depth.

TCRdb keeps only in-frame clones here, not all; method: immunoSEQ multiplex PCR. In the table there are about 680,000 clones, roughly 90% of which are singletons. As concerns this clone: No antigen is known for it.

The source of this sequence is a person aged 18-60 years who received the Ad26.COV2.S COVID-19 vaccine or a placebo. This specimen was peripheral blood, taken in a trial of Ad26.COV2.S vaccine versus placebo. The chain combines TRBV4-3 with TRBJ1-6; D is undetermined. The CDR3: CASSHGHSNNSPLHF. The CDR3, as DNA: TGCGCCAGCAGCCATGGTCACAGTAATAATTCACCCCTCCACTTT.